This T cell receptor (beta chain) was identified during a study of blood T cell repertoires in COVID-19. The wider study: Sites in the United States, Italy and Spain provided acute and convalescent COVID-19 samples. PBMCs, B-cell-depleted T cells, or T cells were the source of the cDNA or gDNA that made up the material.

Source study methods: From reference gene primer amplification, estimates of nucleated cell counts were derived. Measured with immunoSEQ multiplex PCR; TCRdb has only the in-frame clones, and not every one. The DNA gave D and trimming, while V, J and clone size come from that table. There are 290,000 or so clones in the sample; 65% to 90% occur only once, and less than 6.5% lies in the top ten. There are 16 residues in the CDR3. From germline, CDR1 is LGHDT and CDR2 YNNKEL (reference sequence). Trimming removed 1 base from V and 0 bases from J, with 10 bases in between. The sample taken for sequencing was peripheral blood. The TCR was taken from a man aged 45-65 years with active or convalescent COVID-19. The rearrangement links TRBV3-1 (or the pseudogene TRBV3-2) to TRBJ1-3; D call uncertain. The CDR3 nucleotides are TGTGCCAGCAGCCAAGGAGGTTCCCACTCTGGAAACACCATATATTTT. It encodes CASSQGGSHSGNTIYF.